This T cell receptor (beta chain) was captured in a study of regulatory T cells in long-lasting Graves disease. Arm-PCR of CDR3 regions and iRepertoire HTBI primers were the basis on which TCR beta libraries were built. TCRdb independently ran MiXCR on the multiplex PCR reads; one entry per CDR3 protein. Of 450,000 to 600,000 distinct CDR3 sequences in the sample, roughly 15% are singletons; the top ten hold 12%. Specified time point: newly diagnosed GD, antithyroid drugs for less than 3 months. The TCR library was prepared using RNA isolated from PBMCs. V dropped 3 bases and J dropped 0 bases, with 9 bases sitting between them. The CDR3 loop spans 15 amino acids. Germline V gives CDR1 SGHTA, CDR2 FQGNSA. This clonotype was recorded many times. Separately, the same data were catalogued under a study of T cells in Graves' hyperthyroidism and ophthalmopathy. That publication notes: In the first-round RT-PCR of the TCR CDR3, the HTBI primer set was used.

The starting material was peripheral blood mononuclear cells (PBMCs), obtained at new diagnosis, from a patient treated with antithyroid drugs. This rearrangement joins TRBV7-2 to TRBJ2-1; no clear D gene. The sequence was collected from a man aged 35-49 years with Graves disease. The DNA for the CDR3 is TGTGCCAGCAGCTTTACAGTTAGCTCCTACAATGAGCAGTTCTTC. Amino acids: CASSFTVSSYNEQFF.